One sample yielded the 6 T cell receptor beta chains listed below, sequenced in a study of technical replicates of blood from several donors. Generated by immunoSEQ multiplex PCR, the TCRdb table keeps only in-frame clones and is missing some. The sample contains some 74,000 clones, around 91% of which appear only once. Sequencing was performed on T cells isolated from PBMCs. These TCRs come from a human donor in good health.

This rearrangement joins TRBV7-2 to TRBJ1-3; D may be TRBD1 (5 bases). Germline V gene sequence: CDR1 SGHTA, CDR2 FQGNSA. V was trimmed by 5 bases and J by 0 bases, leaving 8 bases between them. CDR3 length: 14 amino acids. CDR3 bases: TGTGCCAGCAGCCCAGGGAACTCTGGAAACACCATATATTTT. Residues: CASSPGNSGNTIYF. Full variable domain (outside the CDR3, taken from reference TRBV7-2 and TRBJ1-3): GAGVSQSPSNKVTEKGKDVELRCDPISGHTALYWYRQSLGQGLEFLIYFQGNSAPDKSGLPSDRFSAERTGGSVSTLTIQRTQQEDSAVYLCASSPGNSGNTIYFGEGSWLTVV.

This clone was counted between two and nine times. CDR3 region: CASSRAFAGELFF. The CDR3 DNA is TGTGCCAGCAGCCGGGCCTTTGCCGGGGAGCTGTTTTTT. The V call is TRBV14, the J call TRBJ2-2; D is uncertain. The CDR3 totals 13 residues. The germline gives CDR1 SGHDN, CDR2 FVKESK. V shed 4 bases and J shed 6 bases, with 9 bases lying between them.

V and J are TRBV7-6 and TRBJ2-7, with 8 bases aligning to TRBD1. V trimming: 5 bases; J trimming: 6 bases; junction bases outside the gene matches: 6. The CDR3 loop spans 13 amino acids. The germline gives CDR1 SGHVS, CDR2 FNYEAQ. The CDR3 bases are TGTGCCAGCAGCCTACGAGACAGGGGCGAGCAGTACTTC. Translated, it gives CASSLRDRGEQYF.

The chain recombines TRBV28 with TRBJ2-4, with 9 positions matching TRBD1. V lost 5 bases to trimming and J lost 6 bases; unmatched junction nucleotides: 2. Germline assignment: CDR1 MDHEN and CDR2 SYDVKM. The CDR3 length is 13 residues. In DNA, the CDR3 is TGTGCCAGCAGTGGGGACAGGGTAAACATTCAGTACTTC. Translation gives CASSGDRVNIQYF. Full variable domain (rest looked up from reference TRBV28 and TRBJ2-4): DVKVTQSSRYLVKRTGEKVFLECVQDMDHENMFWYRQDPGLGLRLIYFSYDVKMKEKGDIPEGYSVSREKKERFSLILESASTNQTSMYLCASSGDRVNIQYFGAGTRLSVL.

This chain links TRBV25-1 with TRBJ2-1; maybe TRBD1 (5 bases). This CDR3 is 16 amino acids long. The V gene lost 3 bases and the J gene lost 2 bases, with 14 bases spanning the gap. Germline CDR1 MGHDK, CDR2 SYGVNS. The CDR3 DNA is TGTGCCAGCAGTGATCAGGGCCCCTTCCCCTACAATGAGCAGTTCTTC. This gives the protein CASSDQGPFPYNEQFF.

The chain carries TRBV4-1 and TRBJ2-7, with D perhaps TRBD2 (5 bases). The CDR3 runs to 14 residues. Germline V gene data show CDR1 as MGHRA and CDR2 as YSYEKL. V shed 0 bases and J shed 3 bases, with 9 bases lying between them. CDR3 nucleotide sequence: TGCGCCAGCAGCCAAGACACTAGGGTCTACGAGCAGTACTTC. Translation: CASSQDTRVYEQYF.